This is a list of T cell receptor beta chains from one sample in a study of identical twins. TCRdb reanalysed the 5' RACE reads using MiXCR and keeps one entry per CDR3 protein. This sample carries hundreds of thousands of distinct CDR3 sequences, over 9% of them seen once, and the ten largest clones take around 1.6%. These same data were also listed under a study on yellow fever vaccine responses in identical twins.

The material sequenced was PBMCs. Source of these receptors: a young woman in good health. Both conserved end residues are part of each CDR3. The D gene is left open where the match is weak. The size field is filled for only some rows; it gives once, few, many or a size class.

J gene	V gene	clone size	D gene	CDR3 DNA	CDR3 protein
TRBJ2-7	TRBV20-1	NA	TRBD2	TGCAGTGCTAGAGAGACTAGCGGGAGTGTTTACGAGCAGTACTTC	CSARETSGSVYEQYF
TRBJ2-3	TRBV7-9	NA	NA	TGTGCCAGCAGCCCAGGGGGGAGACAGAGCACAGATACGCAGTATTTT	CASSPGGRQSTDTQYF
TRBJ2-1	TRBV6-5	many	NA	TGTGCCAGCAGTTACTACGGTAGCACCTACAATGAGCAGTTCTTC	CASSYYGSTYNEQFF
TRBJ2-1	TRBV6-1	many	TRBD1	TGTGCCAGCAGAAGCACGCCAGGGGGCGAGCAGTTCTTC	CASRSTPGGEQFF
TRBJ1-5	TRBV12-3/TRBV12-4	NA	NA	TGTGCCAGCACCCAGGGTACTAGCAATCAGCCCCAGCATTTT	CASTQGTSNQPQHF
TRBJ2-5	TRBV10-3	few	NA	TGTGCCATCAGTGGGCGGGGAAACCAAGAGACCCAGTACTTC	CAISGRGNQETQYF
TRBJ2-2	TRBV20-1	few	TRBD2	TGCAGTGCTAGATGGGGGGGGTCGGCCGGGGAGCTGTTTTTT	CSARWGGSAGELFF
TRBJ1-6	TRBV25-1	NA	NA	TGTGCCAGCCAGGACAGAACTAATTCACCCCTCCACTTT	CASQDRTNSPLHF
TRBJ2-5	TRBV9	few	NA	TGTGCCAGCAGCGTAGCTCGGGGGGAGACCCAGTACTTC	CASSVARGETQYF
TRBJ2-7	TRBV14	NA	TRBD2	TGTGCCAGCAGCCAAGCGGGACTAGTCTCCGAGCAGTACTTC	CASSQAGLVSEQYF
TRBJ2-2	TRBV2	NA	TRBD1	TGTGCCAGCAGTTCACTTCCGGGACAGGGAATTTCGAACACCGGGGAGCTGTTTTTT	CASSSLPGQGISNTGELFF
TRBJ2-1	TRBV6-1	NA	NA	TGTGCCAGCATAGGAGGCAGGACCTCCTACAATGAGCAGTTCTTC	CASIGGRTSYNEQFF
TRBJ1-5	TRBV20-1	NA	NA	TGCAGTGCTATTAACAGGGAATTTAGCAATCAGCCCCAGCATTTT	CSAINREFSNQPQHF
TRBJ1-1	TRBV24-1	few	NA	TGTGCCACCAGTGATTCTCAGATGCTGAACACTGAAGCTTTCTTT	CATSDSQMLNTEAFF
TRBJ2-1	TRBV20-1	NA	TRBD2	TGCAGTGCTAGCGGGGGGGCACATGAGCAGTTCTTC	CSASGGAHEQFF
TRBJ2-5	TRBV13	NA	TRBD2	TGTGCCAGCAGCTCAGAGAGCGGGACTAGCGCAGAAGAGACCCAGTACTTC	CASSSESGTSAEETQYF
TRBJ2-5	TRBV3-1	few	NA	TGTGCCAGCAGCCAAGGACAGGAAGAGACCCAGTACTTC	CASSQGQEETQYF
TRBJ2-1	TRBV2	once	NA	TGTGCCAGCAGTGGCAGAAGCGGTCCCTACAATGAGCAGTTCTTC	CASSGRSGPYNEQFF